This record covers a single TCR beta chain. Its target antigen remains unknown. One base away there is no much larger clone; base qualities are not given. The entry originates in a study of T cell responses to AZD1222 COVID-19 vaccine (TCRdb year 2021). About the study as a whole: AZD1222 recipients with second doses at about 4 weeks or about 12 weeks were pooled, because spike-specific TCR depth and breadth did not differ between schedules. TCR sequencing covered more than 230 trial participants: roughly 200 given two doses of AZD1222 and approximately 26 given two doses of MenACWY control vaccine. Enrollment into the trials was organized by age into subgroups of 18-55, 56-69 and 70-plus years, and those subgroups contained approximately 150, 30 and 60 TCR-sequenced participants, respectively.

Findings and caveats that apply to the study as a whole: Reportedly, close to half of the unique spike-specific TCRs recognized epitopes lying outside the regions that are mutated in the B.1.351 and B.1.1.7 variants. Conclusions about previously exposed vaccinees are limited, since just five or six AZD1222 recipients were seropositive for SARS-CoV-2 at baseline. Vaccine-associated CD4 TCRs spanned the whole spike protein, with dominant responses in regions 160-218 and 743-854. Because no samples from the day 14 peak response were available, repertoires could be characterized only after the peak T cell response. In the small 56-69-year group, the increase in depth fell short of significance, most likely because of low power. After two AZD1222 doses, spike-specific TCR breadth and depth were significantly higher than at day 0 and than in MenACWY recipients. Participants were mostly white British, with more females than males. The authors suggested clonal diversity may have been underestimated.

CDR1 MNHEY and CDR2 SVGAGI are derived from the germline V gene. Measured from the cysteine to the phenylalanine, the CDR3 is 15 residues long. Here the CDR3 DNA is all that survives: 45 bases in frame from base 1. At the junction V is shortened by 6 bases and J by 3 bases, with 14 bases in between. This specimen's time point label, per the study, means: baseline before first vaccination. The vaccinee samples were drawn from two UK trials, COV001 and COV002, one of which was a single-blind randomized controlled phase 2/3 trial testing AZD1222 (ChAdOx1 nCoV-19) in healthy adults. For TCRbeta chain sequencing, PBMC samples were collected from trial participants at day 0 and at day 28 after the second dose. The CDR3 regions of human TCRbeta chains were analyzed by immunosequencing. The study's own analysis went as follows. Repertoire TCRs were checked for matches against a reference library of SARS-CoV-2-specific TCRs that had been generated using the MIRA antigen-specificity platform. Breadth was defined as the fraction of unique TCRs that were SARS-CoV-2-associated, and depth was defined as the fraction of total T cells that were SARS-CoV-2-associated. Each spike-specific TCR was assigned to its reactive spike region and to a CD4 or CD8 class using the MIRA data. Log10-transformed breadth and depth values were compared by one-way ANOVA with Sidak's multiple comparisons tests. TCRdb mirrors the immuneACCESS table, restricted to in-frame sequences. Some clones are absent from its copies; in checked studies, under half trace to an unresolved V gene, and the reason for the others is unknown. Clone size and V and J calls were adopted from that table, with D and trimming inferred from the DNA. The sample has approximately 71,000 clones on record, about 80% of them singletons. The top ten constitute around 10% of the sample.

The sequence derives from an adult in good health. The sample here was peripheral blood, taken on day 0 of AZD1222 vaccination. The chain uses TRBV6-5 and TRBJ2-2, and TRBD2 may be the D gene, going by 6 matching bases. CDR3 reads: CASSRAGGYTGELFF. Here is the DNA: TGTGCCAGCAGCCGGGCCGGGGGTTACACCGGGGAGCTGTTTTTT.